This record covers a single TCR beta chain. The specificity of this receptor is unknown. No quality values exist for individual bases; no much larger clone is one base distant. This sample is drawn from a study of shared clonotypes between healthy human individuals (TCRdb year 2020). With respect to the entire study: The cohort comprised a couple of women and a few men aged 18 to 49 years. The study deeply sequenced blood TCR repertoires of five healthy adults to estimate repertoire size and the extent of clonotype sharing between individuals. Per donor, three plates each were used for CD4 naive and CD4 memory, two for CD8 naive, and one for CD8 memory. Each donor's leukapheresis produced roughly between roughly 0.85 and 10 billion PBMCs. Different laboratories and diverse techniques were used to prepare libraries and sequence TCR repertoires, to increase sequencing depth and limit assay-specific biases. What the study reported, not specific to this receptor: The small number of donors limited the genetic and exposure-history diversity represented. Incomplete sequencing was indicated by rarefaction of sorted-subset datasets, despite the large sequencing depth. Compared with non-shared clonotypes, clonotypes shared by all four sorted-subset donors had higher generation probabilities. Larger estimated clonotype richness was generally found for naive subsets than for memory subsets. Pairwise subsampling led to the expectation that sequencing depth would affect the degree of clonotype sharing among donors. Sampling was limited to blood, and TCR repertoires in tissue likely differ from TCR repertoires in blood. When a handful of donors were compared, the shared fraction of clonotypes was about 5.5% for naive CD4, roughly 3.4% for naive CD8, 2% to 2.5% for memory CD4, and 0.4% for memory CD8.

The germline V end is reduced by 11 bases and the J end by 8 bases; junction bases left unmatched: 11. The CDR3, cysteine through phenylalanine, is 13 amino acids long. This entry keeps only the CDR3 DNA: 39 bases, framed from base 1. CDR1 and CDR2 were assigned from the germline V gene as MDHEN and SYDVKM. TCR CDR3 regions were amplified from genomic DNA by multiplex PCR using the deep immunoSEQ assay. Extracted genomic DNA from each cell subset was spread evenly across all wells of several immunoSEQ 96-well plates, with each plate serving as a replicate. For sorted subsets, around 200 ng genomic DNA, equal to tens of thousands of T cell genomes, was loaded into each replicate PCR. Purified libraries were quantified with a Qubit 3.0 fluorometer, sized on a Bioanalyzer 2100, and re-quantified with the KAPA Library Quantification kit. A separate single-read 150-cycle Illumina NextSeq 550 flow cell was used to sequence each immunoSEQ 96-well plate. From the authors' description of their analysis: Because the immunoSEQ output included only junctional sequences and no quality scores, the filtering could not be the same as the filtering used for full-length reads. Sequences were annotated with PyIR, a Python wrapper for IgBLAST v1.9, using IMGT germline references to assign V/J genes and CDR3. Reads with weak V/J assignments (E-value above 1e-6), missing CDR3, stop codons, out-of-frame junctions, or ambiguous translated residues were removed. V3J clonotypes were defined as sequences sharing the same inferred V gene, J gene, and CDR3 amino acid sequence. Percentage overlap between repertoires was calculated by dividing the number of shared unique clonotypes by the size of the smaller repertoire. Repertoire richness was assessed with RTK rarefaction, the Chao1 estimator, and Recon v2.1 estimates of unobserved clonotypes. For all TCRbeta clonotypes obtained by the gDNA method from four donors, generation probabilities were computed with OLGA. TCRdb's version of the immuneACCESS table is confined to in-frame rearrangements and falls short of the full clone set. An unresolved V gene accounts for under half of the shortfall where checked; the remainder is of unknown origin. That table gives V, J and clone size, and the DNA gave D and trimming. This sample holds approximately 530,000 clones; approximately 94% were observed only once. The ten largest account for about 0.06% of the sample.

Healthy HIV-negative adults with no recently reported acute infections or vaccinations were included as donors. All donors were Caucasian adults living in Nashville, Tennessee, USA. CD4+ T cells were enriched by magnetic negative selection; naive cells were then positively selected on CD45RA, and the negative fraction formed the memory subset. After blood collection by leukapheresis, PBMCs were isolated using Ficoll-Histopaque density gradient centrifugation and then cryopreserved in the vapor phase of liquid nitrogen. Purity and quantity of every magnetically sorted T cell population were checked by analytical flow cytometry. From each sorted fraction, genomic DNA was isolated and quantified by UV absorbance on a Nanodrop 2000c.

Recombination connected TRBV28 to TRBJ2-1, with TRBD2 matching 8 junction bases. Sequenced: naive CD4+ T cells sorted from blood. This specimen's cell subset or site label, interpreted: CD45RA+ positively selected. This TCR came from a woman under 40 in good health. The CDR3: CASTRGGEHEQFF. In nucleotides, the sequence is TGTGCCTCAACCCGGGGGGGGGAGCATGAGCAGTTCTTC.